This T cell receptor beta chain was profiled in a study of patients and donors after allogeneic stem cell transplantation. MiXCR, run by TCRdb on the RT-PCR reads, gives a single entry per CDR3 protein. The sample holds roughly 190,000 distinct CDR3 sequences, 41% seen once. This clonotype was seen only a few times. Sequenced input: blood, either unsorted or a sorted T cell fraction (not recorded which). The origin of this receptor is a human donor who was either an allogeneic HSCT recipient or a stem cell or donor lymphocyte infusion donor (not recorded which). It is not recorded whose cells these are; they may come from a transplant donor.

CDR3 in DNA: TGTGCCAGCAGCCCTCTTGGACTAGCGGTCTGGAACACCGGGGAGCTGTTTTTT. Encoded protein: CASSPLGLAVWNTGELFF. The chain links TRBV12-3 or TRBV12-4 to TRBJ2-2, with 10 nucleotides matching TRBD2. The CDR3 totals 18 residues. V shed 6 bases and J 1 base; nucleotides not matched to a gene: 11.